This TCR beta chain was documented in a study of cytomegalovirus exposure and HLA in healthy donors. The CDR3 spans 14 residues. Germline loops: CDR1 SNHLY, CDR2 FYNNEI. The ends were cut back, 2 bases at V and 2 bases at J, with 9 bases in the middle. This clone was counted between two and nine times. As yet, its antigen is unknown. Both 60 Vbeta primers and 13 Jbeta primers went into the PCR. The method was immunoSEQ multiplex PCR; TCRdb's version includes in-frame clones alone and lacks a portion of them. The data show 130,000 to 150,000 clones, approximately 79% seen once. Study-level points and caveats: In an earlier analysis, productive rearrangement rates for most beta V segments clustered near 90% or 30%. After further analysis at a later stage, roughly 16,000 TCR beta sequences were associated with HLA alleles at 0.05 false discovery rate.

The TCR was taken from a woman in her 40s in good health and CMV-seropositive. The chain couples TRBV2 to TRBJ1-2, with D hard to call. The sequenced sample was PBMCs. CDR3 in DNA: TGTGCCAGCAGTGAATCAGATTCAAACTATGGCTACACCTTC. As protein: CASSESDSNYGYTF.